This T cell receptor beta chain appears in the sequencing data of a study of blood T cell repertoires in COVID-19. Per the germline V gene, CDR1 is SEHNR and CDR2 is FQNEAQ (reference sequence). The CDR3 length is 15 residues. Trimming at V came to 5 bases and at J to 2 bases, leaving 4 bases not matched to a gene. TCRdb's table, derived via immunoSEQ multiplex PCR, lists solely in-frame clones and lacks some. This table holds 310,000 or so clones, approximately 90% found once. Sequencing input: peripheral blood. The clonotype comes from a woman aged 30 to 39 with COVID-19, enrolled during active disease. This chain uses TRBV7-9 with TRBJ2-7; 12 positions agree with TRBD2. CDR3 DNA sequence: TGTGCCAGCAGCACGCTAGCGGGAGGGCCCTACGAGCAGTACTTC. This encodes CASSTLAGGPYEQYF.